This entry is about one T cell receptor (beta chain). The antigen it recognizes is unknown. No qualities accompany the bases; no much larger clone lies one base away. Library method: PCR. The listed sequencing device is Illumina HiSeq 2500. TCR libraries were prepared with molecular barcoding, using unique molecular identifiers to normalize TCRbeta repertoire quantification. Through fastp at Q25 and MiXCR, TCRdb rebuilt clones from the public reads, retaining in-frame beta chains. All rows with the same CDR3 protein become a single entry with the most common DNA and genes. Present in this sample are some 400,000 distinct CDR3 sequences, roughly 20% of which were seen just once. In total, the top ten clones hold less than 4.5% of the sample. These data are taken from a study of T-cell reconstitution after alpha-beta-depleted transplantation in children (dated by TCRdb to 2016 to 2018). Study-wide context: Using TCR repertoire profiling, the study followed T-cell immune reconstitution in a quantitative way in children after TCRalphabeta/CD19-depleted allogeneic hematopoietic cell transplantation.

The CDR3 runs 15 amino acids, cysteine and phenylalanine included. The kept DNA is CDR3 alone, 45 bases in frame from the first base. The sample was PBMCs from the stem cell graft donor, taken from the stem cell graft. Rearrangement joined TRBV21-1 to TRBJ2-5; no DNA check was done on the table's D call, TRBD2. TRBV21-1 is assigned pseudogene status. This receptor was taken from a human donor who donated a stem cell graft to a child with acute myeloid leukemia. The CDR3 reads as follows: CASSRLLRSGETQYF. In nucleotide form, the sequence is TGTGCCAGCAGCAGACTACTCAGGAGTGGAGAGACCCAGTACTTC.